This T cell receptor (beta chain) was identified in a study of persistence of HIV-infected CD4 T cells. Study-wide points: Degenerate expanded CDR3beta sequences were enriched among CMV- and Gag-responding cells.

The germline V gene encodes CDR1 MRHNA and CDR2 SNTAGT. Trimming at V came to 6 bases and at J to 8 bases, leaving 8 bases not matched to a gene. The CDR3 consists of 15 residues. The libraries were made with immunoSEQ version 4 in survey mode. Profiled with immunoSEQ multiplex PCR; TCRdb holds only in-frame clones, not every one. The repertoire holds approximately 36,000 clones, with 85% as singletons. Overlapping HIV-1 Gag 15-mer peptides at approximately 1 ug per peptide per mL were used. CD40L/CD69 double-negative CD45RO-high memory CD4+ T cells were collected. Donors had CD4+ T cell counts above 400 cells/uL and were CMV-seropositive. Before stimulation, PBMCs underwent CD8+ T cell depletion. This clone was detected only a few times. Its specificity is not known.

The gene calls are TRBV6-4 and TRBJ2-1, with TRBD2 matching over 12 bases. The sequences come from cultured CD4+ T cells from PBMCs, collected from a patient who received antiretroviral therapy. This TCR was sampled from an adult with HIV. The donor label of this sample is uncertain. The CDR3 DNA follows: TGTGCCAGCAGCCTTCTAGCGGGGGGGCAGTATGAGCAGTTCTTC. Its protein is CASSLLAGGQYEQFF.